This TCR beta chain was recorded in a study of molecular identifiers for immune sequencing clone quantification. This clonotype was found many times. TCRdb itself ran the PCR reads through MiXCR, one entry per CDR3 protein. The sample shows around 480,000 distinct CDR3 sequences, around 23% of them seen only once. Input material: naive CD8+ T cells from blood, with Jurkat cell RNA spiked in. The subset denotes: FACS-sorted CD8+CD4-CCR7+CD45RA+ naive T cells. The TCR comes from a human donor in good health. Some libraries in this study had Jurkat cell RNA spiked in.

The CDR3 reads CASSSLQRLNEKLFF. The CDR3 coding sequence is TGTGCCAGCAGTTCCCTCCAAAGACTTAATGAAAAACTGTTTTTT. V is TRBV28 and J is TRBJ1-4; D unclear. Trimming removed 4 bases at V and 4 bases at J, with 13 bases between. This CDR3 has 15 residues. Germline V gene data show CDR1 as MDHEN and CDR2 as SYDVKM.